This T cell receptor beta chain was sequenced for a study of blood T cell repertoires in COVID-19. Study-wide background: PBMCs, B-cell-depleted T cells, or T cells provided the cDNA or gDNA that made up the material.

Clones were read by immunoSEQ multiplex PCR, and TCRdb kept only the in-frame ones, dropping some. Of about 88,000 clones detected, under 90% appear once; the ten largest clones hold approximately 14%. This CDR3 comprises 11 residues. The germline CDR1 and CDR2 sequences are MGHRA and YSYEKL. Trimming removed 4 bases at V and 10 bases at J, with 8 bases between. Sequencing input: peripheral blood. The chain carries TRBV4-1 and TRBJ2-1; D not resolved. The clonotype originates from a woman aged 70 to 79 with acute or convalescent COVID-19. The CDR3, as DNA: TGCGCCAGCAGCCTCGACTCGGAGCAGTTCTTC. Translated: CASSLDSEQFF.